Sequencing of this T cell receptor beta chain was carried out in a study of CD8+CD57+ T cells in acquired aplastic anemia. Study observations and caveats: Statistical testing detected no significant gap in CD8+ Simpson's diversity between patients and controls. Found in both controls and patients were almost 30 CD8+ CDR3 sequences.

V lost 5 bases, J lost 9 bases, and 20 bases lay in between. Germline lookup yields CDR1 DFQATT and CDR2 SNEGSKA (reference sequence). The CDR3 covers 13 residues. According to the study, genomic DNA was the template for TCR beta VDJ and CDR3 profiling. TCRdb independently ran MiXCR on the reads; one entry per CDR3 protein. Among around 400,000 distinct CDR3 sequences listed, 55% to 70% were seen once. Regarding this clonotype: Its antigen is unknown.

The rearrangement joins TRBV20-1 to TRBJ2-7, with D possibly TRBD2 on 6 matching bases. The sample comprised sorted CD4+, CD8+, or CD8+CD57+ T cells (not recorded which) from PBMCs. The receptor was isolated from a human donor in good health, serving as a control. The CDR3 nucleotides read TGCAGTGCTCACCGGGACTGGGGAATAAGGCAGTACTTC. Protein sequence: CSAHRDWGIRQYF.